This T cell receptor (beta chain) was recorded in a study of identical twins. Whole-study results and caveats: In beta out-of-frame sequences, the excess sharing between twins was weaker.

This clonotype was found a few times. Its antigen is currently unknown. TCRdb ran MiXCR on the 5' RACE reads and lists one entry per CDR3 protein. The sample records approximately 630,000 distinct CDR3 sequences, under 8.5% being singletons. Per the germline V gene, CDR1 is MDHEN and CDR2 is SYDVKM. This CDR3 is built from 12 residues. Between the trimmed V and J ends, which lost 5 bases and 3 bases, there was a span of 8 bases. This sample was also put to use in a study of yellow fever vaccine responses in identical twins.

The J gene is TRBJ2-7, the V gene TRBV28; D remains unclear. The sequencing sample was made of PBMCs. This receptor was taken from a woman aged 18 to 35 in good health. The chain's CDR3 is CASSRPFYEQYF. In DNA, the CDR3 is TGTGCCAGCAGTCGACCGTTCTACGAGCAGTACTTC.